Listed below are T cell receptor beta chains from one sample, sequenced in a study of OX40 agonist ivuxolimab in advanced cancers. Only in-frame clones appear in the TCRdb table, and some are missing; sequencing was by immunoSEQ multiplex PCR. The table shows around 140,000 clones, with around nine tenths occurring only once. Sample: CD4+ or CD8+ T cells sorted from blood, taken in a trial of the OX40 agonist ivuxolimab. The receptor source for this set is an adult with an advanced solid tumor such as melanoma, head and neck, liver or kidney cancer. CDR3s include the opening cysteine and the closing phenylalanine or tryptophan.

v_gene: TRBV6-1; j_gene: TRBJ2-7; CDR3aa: CASNPSVTYEQYF
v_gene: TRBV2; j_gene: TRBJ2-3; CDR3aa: CASSERTSTDTQYF
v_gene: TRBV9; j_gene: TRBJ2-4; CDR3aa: CASSAEQGGKNIQYF
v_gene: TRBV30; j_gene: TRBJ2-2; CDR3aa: CAWSPELVSGELFF
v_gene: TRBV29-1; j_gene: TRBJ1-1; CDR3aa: CSVLGTGGKVTEAFF
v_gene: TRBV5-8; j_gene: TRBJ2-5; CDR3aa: CASSLQGTSGSQETQYF
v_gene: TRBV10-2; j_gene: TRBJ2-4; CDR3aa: CASTLGGGNIQYF
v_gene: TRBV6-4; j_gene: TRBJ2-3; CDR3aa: CASSRSGFEGDTQYF
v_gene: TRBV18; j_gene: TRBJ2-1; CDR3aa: CASSPRDEQFF
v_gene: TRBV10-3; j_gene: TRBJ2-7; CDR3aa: CAISESSSYEQYF
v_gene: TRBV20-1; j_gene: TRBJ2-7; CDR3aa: CSAMVTYEQYF
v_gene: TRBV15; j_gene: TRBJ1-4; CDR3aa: CATSRGRGRTNEKLFF
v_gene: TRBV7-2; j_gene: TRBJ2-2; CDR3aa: CASSTGPLNTGELFF
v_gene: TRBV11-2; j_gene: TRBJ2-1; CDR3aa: CASSSRLASSYNEQFF
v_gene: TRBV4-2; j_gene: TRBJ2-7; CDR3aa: CASSQDRMGSYEQYF
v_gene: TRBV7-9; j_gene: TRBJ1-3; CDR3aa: CASSFDVTVGNTIYF
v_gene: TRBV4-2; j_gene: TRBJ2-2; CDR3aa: CASSFTSGRAGVGELFF
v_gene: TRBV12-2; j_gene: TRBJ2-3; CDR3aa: CASRLAFIGDRGKDTQYF
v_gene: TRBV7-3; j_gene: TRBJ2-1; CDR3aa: CASSPLAGRNNEQFF
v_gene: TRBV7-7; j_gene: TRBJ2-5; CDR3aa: CASSLSPTGGADQETQYF